This T cell receptor beta chain is from a study of OX40 agonist ivuxolimab in advanced cancers. As for the study in general: A mean age of about 59 years, range about 20 to 85, was recorded, and approximately 85% were male.

V dropped 5 bases and J dropped 4 bases, with 15 bases sitting between them. The CDR3 sequence is 15 residues long. CDR1 and CDR2 (germline): SGHDT, YYEEEE. With regard to this clone: What it recognizes is unknown.

Findings and limits, study-wide: CD8+ T cells were the subset that, on average, had more expanded clones than CD4+.

TCRdb's table, derived via immunoSEQ multiplex PCR, lists solely in-frame clones and lacks some. The sample has about 73,000 clones; approximately 89% are singletons. The rearrangement uses TRBV5-6 and TRBJ1-4, with no clear D. This TCR was recovered from an adult with an advanced solid tumor such as melanoma, head and neck, liver or kidney cancer. Sequenced material: CD4+ or CD8+ T cells sorted from blood, taken in a trial of the OX40 agonist ivuxolimab. The CDR3 region has the DNA TGTGCCAGCAGTTTTGGGTGGCAGAATAATGAAAAACTGTTTTTT. Translated, it gives CASSFGWQNNEKLFF.